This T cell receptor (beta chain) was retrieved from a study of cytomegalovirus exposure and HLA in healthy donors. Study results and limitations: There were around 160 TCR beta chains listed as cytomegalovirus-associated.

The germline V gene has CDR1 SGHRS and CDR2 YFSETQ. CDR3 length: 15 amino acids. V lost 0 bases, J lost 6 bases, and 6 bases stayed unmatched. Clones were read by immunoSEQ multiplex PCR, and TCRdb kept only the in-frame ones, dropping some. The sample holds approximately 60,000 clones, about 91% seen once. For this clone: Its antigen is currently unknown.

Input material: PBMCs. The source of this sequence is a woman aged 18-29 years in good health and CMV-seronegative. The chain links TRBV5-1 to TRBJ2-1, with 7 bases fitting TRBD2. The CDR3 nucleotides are TGCGCCAGCAGCTTGGCGGGAGGTAATTTCAATGAGCAGTTCTTC. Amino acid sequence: CASSLAGGNFNEQFF.